This T cell receptor beta chain was identified in a study of T cells after yellow fever vaccination. Study observations and caveats: The secondary response was weaker, and its peak arrived faster, on day 5 versus 15.

Per germline, CDR1 MNHEY and CDR2 SVGAGI. The CDR3 sequence is 18 residues long. V shed 6 bases and J 0 bases; nucleotides not matched to a gene: 11. 5'RACE template switching generated TCR cDNA, adding a universal primer site and UMIs. TCRdb redid the calling of the 5' RACE reads with MiXCR, one entry per CDR3 protein. Here the sample spans 300,000 to 450,000 distinct CDR3 sequences, roughly 6.1% being singletons. This clonotype has at least ten counts. What it binds is not known. The material was PBMCs, obtained 5 days after the yellow fever booster vaccination. This rearrangement joins TRBV6-5 to TRBJ2-1; TRBD2 matches 10 bases. The sequence came from a man under 40 who received the YFV17D yellow fever vaccine. CDR3 DNA sequence: TGTGCCAGCAGCTACGGTGTAGCGGGGGGAAGCTCCTACAATGAGCAGTTCTTC. This encodes CASSYGVAGGSSYNEQFF.